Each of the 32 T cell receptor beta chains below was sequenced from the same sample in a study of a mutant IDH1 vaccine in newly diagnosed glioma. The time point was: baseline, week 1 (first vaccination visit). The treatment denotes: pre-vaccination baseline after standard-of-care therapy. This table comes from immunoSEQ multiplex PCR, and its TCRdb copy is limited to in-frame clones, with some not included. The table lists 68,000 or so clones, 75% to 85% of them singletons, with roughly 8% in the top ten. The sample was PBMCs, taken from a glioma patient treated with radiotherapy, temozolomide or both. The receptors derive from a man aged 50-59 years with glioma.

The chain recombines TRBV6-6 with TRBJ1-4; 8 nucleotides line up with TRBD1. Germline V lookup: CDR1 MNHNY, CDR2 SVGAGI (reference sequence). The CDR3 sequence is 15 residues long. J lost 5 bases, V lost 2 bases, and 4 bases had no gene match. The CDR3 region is CASSYTRQGNEKLFF. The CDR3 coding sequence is TGTGCCAGCAGTTACACCCGACAGGGGAATGAAAAACTGTTTTTT.

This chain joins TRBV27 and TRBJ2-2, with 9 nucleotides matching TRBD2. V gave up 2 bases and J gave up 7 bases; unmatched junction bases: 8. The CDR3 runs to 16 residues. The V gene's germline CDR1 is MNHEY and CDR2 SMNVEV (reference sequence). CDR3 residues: CASSLRLRGGIGELFF. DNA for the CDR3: TGTGCCAGCAGTTTAAGGTTGCGGGGGGGCATCGGGGAGCTGTTTTTT.

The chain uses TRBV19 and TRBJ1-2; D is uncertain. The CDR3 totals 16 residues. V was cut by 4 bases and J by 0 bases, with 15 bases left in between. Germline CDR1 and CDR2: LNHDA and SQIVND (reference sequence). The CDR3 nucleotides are TGTGCCAGTAGTACGGCGGCAAGGATTACTAACTATGGCTACACCTTC. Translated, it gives CASSTAARITNYGYTF.

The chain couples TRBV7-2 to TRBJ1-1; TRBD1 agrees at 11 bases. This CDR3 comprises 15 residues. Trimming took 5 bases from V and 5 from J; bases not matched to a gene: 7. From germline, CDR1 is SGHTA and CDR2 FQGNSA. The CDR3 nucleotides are TGTGCCAGCAGCCTGGACAGGGGGCTGGGGACTGAAGCTTTCTTT. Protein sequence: CASSLDRGLGTEAFF.

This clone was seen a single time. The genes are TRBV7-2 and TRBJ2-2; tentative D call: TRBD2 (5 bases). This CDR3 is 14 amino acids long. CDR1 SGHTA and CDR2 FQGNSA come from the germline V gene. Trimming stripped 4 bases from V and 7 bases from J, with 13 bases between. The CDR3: CASSSGKGGGELFF. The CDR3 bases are TGTGCCAGCAGCTCGGGGAAGGGCGGCGGGGAGCTGTTTTTT. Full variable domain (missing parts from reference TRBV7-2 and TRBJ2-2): GAGVSQSPSNKVTEKGKDVELRCDPISGHTALYWYRQSLGQGLEFLIYFQGNSAPDKSGLPSDRFSAERTGGSVSTLTIQRTQQEDSAVYLCASSSGKGGGELFFGEGSRLTVL.

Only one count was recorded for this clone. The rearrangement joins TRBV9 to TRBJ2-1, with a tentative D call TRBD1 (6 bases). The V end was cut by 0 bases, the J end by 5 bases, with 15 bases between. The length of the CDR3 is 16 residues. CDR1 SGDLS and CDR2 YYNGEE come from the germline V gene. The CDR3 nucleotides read TGTGCCAGCAGCGTAGTCGGCAGGGGCGCCAACAATGAGCAGTTCTTC. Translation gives CASSVVGRGANNEQFF. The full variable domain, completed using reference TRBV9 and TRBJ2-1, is DSGVTQTPKHLITATGQRVTLRCSPRSGDLSVYWYQQSLDQGLQFLIQYYNGEERAKGNILERFSAQQFPDLHSELNLSSLELGDSALYFCASSVVGRGANNEQFFGPGTRLTVL.

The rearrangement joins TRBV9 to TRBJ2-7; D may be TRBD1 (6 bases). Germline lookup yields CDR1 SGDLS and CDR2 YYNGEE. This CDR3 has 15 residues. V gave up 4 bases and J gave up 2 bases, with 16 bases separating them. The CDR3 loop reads CASSPSGTFTYEQYF. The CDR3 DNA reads TGTGCCAGCAGCCCTTCTGGGACATTCACCTACGAGCAGTACTTC.

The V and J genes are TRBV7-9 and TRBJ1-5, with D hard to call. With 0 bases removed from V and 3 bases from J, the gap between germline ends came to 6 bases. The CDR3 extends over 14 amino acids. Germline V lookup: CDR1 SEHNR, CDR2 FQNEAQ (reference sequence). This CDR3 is CASSLAQVNQPQHF. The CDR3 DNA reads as TGTGCCAGCAGCTTAGCCCAGGTCAATCAGCCCCAGCATTTT.

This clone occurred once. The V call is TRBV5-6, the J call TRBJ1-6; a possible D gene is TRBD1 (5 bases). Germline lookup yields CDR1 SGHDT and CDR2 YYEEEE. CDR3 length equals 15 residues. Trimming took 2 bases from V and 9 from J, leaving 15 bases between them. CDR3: CASSFPTDQGSPLHF. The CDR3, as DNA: TGTGCCAGCAGCTTCCCGACAGACCAGGGTTCACCCCTCCACTTT.

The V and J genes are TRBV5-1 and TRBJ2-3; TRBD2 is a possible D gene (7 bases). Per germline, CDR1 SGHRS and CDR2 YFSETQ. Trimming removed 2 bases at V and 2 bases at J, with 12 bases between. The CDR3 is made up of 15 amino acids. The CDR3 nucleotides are TGCGCCAGCAGCTTAGTGGGGGGGCCCACAGATACGCAGTATTTT. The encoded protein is CASSLVGGPTDTQYF.

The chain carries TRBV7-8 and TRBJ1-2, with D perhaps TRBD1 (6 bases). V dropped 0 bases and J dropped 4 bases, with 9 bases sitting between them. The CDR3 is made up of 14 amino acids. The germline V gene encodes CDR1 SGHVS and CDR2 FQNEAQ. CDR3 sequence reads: CASSLARGAYGYTF. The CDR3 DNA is TGTGCCAGCAGCTTAGCAAGGGGGGCCTATGGCTACACCTTC.

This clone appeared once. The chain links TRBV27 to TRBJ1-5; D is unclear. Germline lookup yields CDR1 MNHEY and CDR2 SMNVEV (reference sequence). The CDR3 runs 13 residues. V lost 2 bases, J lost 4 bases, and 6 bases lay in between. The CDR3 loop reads CASSLQANQPQHF. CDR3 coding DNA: TGTGCCAGCAGTTTACAGGCAAATCAGCCCCAGCATTTT.

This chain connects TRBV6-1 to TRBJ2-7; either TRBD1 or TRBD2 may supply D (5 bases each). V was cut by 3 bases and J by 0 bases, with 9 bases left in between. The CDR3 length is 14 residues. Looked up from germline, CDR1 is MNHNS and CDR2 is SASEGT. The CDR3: CASSEFGGSYEQYF. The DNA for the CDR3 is TGTGCCAGCAGTGAGTTTGGGGGCTCCTACGAGCAGTACTTC.

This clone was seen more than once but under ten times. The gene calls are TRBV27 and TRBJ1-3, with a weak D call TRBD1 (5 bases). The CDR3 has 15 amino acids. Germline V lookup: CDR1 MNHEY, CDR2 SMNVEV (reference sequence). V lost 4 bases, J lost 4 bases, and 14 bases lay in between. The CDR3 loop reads CASSSQGVSGNTIYF. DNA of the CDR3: TGTGCCAGCAGTTCCCAGGGTGTTTCCGGAAACACCATATATTTT.

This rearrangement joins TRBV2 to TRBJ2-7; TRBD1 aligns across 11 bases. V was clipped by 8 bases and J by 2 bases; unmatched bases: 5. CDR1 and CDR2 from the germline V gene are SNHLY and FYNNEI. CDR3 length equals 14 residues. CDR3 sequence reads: CASGRGQGAYEQYF. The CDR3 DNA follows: TGTGCCAGCGGGCGGGGACAGGGGGCCTACGAGCAGTACTTC.

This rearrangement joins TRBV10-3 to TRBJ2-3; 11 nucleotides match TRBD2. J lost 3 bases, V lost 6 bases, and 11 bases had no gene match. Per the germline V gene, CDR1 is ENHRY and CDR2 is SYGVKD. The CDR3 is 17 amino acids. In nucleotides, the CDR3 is TGTGCCATCAGCCCCGGGACTAGCGGTCGGGGGACAGATACGCAGTATTTT. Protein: CAISPGTSGRGTDTQYF.

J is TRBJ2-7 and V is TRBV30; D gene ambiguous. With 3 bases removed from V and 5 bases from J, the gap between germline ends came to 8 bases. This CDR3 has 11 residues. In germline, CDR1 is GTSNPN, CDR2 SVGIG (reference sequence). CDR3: CAWRQFDEQYF. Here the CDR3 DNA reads TGTGCCTGGAGGCAGTTCGACGAGCAGTACTTC.

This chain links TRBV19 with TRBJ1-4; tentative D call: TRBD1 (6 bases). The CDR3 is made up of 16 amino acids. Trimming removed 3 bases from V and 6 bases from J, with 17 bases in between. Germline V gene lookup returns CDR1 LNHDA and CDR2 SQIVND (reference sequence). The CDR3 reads CASSIGTGSMDEKLFF. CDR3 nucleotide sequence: TGTGCCAGTAGTATCGGAACAGGGTCGATGGATGAAAAACTGTTTTTT.

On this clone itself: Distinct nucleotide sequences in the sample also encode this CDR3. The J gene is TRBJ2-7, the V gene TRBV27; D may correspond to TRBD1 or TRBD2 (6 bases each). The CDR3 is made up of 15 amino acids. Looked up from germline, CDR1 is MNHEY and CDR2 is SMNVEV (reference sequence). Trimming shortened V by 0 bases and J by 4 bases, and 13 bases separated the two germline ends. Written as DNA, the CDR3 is TGTGCCAGCAGTTTATCGGGGGGCTTTTCGTACGAGCAGTACTTC. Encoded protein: CASSLSGGFSYEQYF.

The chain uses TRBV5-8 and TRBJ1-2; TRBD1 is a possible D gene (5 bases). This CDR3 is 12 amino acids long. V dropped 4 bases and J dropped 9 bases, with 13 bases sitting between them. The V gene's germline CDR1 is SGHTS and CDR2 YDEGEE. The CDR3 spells CASSVKGRRYTF. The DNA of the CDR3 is TGTGCCAGCAGCGTAAAGGGGAGACGCTACACCTTC.

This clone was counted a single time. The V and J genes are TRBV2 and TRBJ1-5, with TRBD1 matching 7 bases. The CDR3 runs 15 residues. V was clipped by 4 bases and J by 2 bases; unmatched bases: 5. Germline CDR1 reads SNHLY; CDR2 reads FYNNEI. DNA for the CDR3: TGTGCCAGCAGTGTACAAGGGGGCGGCAATCAGCCCCAGCATTTT. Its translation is CASSVQGGGNQPQHF. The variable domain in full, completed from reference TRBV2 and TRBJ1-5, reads EPEVTQTPSHQVTQMGQEVILRCVPISNHLYFYWYRQILGQKVEFLVSFYNNEISEKSEIFDDQFSVERPDGSNFTLKIRSTKLEDSAMYFCASSVQGGGNQPQHFGDGTRLSIL.

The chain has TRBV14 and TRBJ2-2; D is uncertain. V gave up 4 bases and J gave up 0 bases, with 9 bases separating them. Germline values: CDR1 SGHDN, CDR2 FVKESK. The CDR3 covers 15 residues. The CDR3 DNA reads TGTGCCAGCAGCCGGACCCTCACGAACACCGGGGAGCTGTTTTTT. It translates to CASSRTLTNTGELFF. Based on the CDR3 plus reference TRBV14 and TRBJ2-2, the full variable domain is EAGVTQFPSHSVIEKGQTVTLRCDPISGHDNLYWYRRVMGKEIKFLLHFVKESKQDESGMPNNRFLAERTGGTYSTLKVQPAELEDSGVYFCASSRTLTNTGELFFGEGSRLTVL.

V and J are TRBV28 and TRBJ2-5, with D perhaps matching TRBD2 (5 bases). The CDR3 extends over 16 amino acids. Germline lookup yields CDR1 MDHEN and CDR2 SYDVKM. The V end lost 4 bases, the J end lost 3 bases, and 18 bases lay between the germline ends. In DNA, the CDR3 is TGTGCCAGCAGTTCCTTCGGGGAGTATGAAGAAGAGACCCAGTACTTC. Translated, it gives CASSSFGEYEEETQYF.

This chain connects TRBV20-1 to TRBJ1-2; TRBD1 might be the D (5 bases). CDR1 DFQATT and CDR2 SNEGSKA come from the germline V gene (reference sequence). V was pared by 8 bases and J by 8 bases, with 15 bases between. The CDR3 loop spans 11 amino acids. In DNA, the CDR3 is TGCAGTACCGGGGCGAGTATCGGCTACACCTTC. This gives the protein CSTGASIGYTF.

The CDR3 region has the DNA TGTGCCAGCAGCCTCCCGGGACAGCCAAATGAGCAGTTCTTC. Amino acids: CASSLPGQPNEQFF. The V gene is TRBV7-3, the J gene TRBJ2-1, with 7 bases aligning to TRBD1. The CDR3 spans 14 residues. With V trimmed by 5 bases and J by 7 bases, 8 bases remained unmatched. The V gene's germline CDR1 is SGHTA and CDR2 FQGTGA. The entire variable domain, with the rest obtained from reference TRBV7-3 and TRBJ2-1, is as follows: GAGVSQTPSNKVTEKGKYVELRCDPISGHTALYWYRQSLGQGPEFLIYFQGTGAADDSGLPNDRFFAVRPEGSVSTLKIQRTERGDSAVYLCASSLPGQPNEQFFGPGTRLTVL.

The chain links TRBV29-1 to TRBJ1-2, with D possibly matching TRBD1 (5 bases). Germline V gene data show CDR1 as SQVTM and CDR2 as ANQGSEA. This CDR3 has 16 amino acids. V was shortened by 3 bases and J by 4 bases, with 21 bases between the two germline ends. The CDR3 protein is CSVDLVRGSRPYGYTF. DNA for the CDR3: TGCAGCGTTGATCTCGTTAGGGGCTCCCGCCCCTATGGCTACACCTTC.

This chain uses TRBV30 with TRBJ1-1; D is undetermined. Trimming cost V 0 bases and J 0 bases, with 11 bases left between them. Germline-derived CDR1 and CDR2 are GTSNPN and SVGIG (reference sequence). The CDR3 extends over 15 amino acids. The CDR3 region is CAWSVPGVMNTEAFF. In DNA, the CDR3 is TGTGCCTGGAGTGTACCGGGAGTTATGAACACTGAAGCTTTCTTT.

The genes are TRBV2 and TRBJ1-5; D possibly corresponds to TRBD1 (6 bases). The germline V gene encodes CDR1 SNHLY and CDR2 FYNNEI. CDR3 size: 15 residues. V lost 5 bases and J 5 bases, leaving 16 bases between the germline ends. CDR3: CASSYRVWEDQPQHF. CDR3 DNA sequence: TGTGCCAGCAGTTACAGGGTTTGGGAGGATCAGCCCCAGCATTTT.

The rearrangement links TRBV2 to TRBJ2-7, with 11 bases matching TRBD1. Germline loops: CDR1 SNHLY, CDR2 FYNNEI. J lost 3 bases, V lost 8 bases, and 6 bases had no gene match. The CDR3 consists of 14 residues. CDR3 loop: CASGRDRGNYEQYF. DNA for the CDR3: TGTGCCAGCGGCCGGGACAGGGGGAACTACGAGCAGTACTTC.

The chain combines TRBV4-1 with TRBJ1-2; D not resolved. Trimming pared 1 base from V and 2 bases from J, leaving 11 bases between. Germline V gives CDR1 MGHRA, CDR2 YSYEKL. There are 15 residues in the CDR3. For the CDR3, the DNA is TGCGCCAGCAGCCAAGGGGTAGGGAGGAACTATGGCTACACCTTC. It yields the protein CASSQGVGRNYGYTF.

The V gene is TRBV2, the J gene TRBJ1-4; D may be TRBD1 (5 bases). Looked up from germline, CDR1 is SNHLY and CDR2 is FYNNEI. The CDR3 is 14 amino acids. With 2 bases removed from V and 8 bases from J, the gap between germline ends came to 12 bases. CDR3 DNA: TGTGCCAGCAGTGAAAATAGGGGTACGGAAAAACTGTTTTTT. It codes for CASSENRGTEKLFF. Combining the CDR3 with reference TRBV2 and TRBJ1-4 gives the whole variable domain EPEVTQTPSHQVTQMGQEVILRCVPISNHLYFYWYRQILGQKVEFLVSFYNNEISEKSEIFDDQFSVERPDGSNFTLKIRSTKLEDSAMYFCASSENRGTEKLFFGSGTQLSVL.

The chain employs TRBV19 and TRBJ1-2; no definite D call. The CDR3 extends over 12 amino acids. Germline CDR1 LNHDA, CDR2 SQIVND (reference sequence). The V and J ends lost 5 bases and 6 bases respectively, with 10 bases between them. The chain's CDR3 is CASSLGYDGYTF. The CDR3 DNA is TGTGCCAGTAGTCTGGGGTACGATGGCTACACCTTC.